The 3 T cell receptor beta chains below come from one sample, sequenced in a study of blood T cell repertoires in COVID-19. Profiling relied on immunoSEQ multiplex PCR, and the TCRdb table lists in-frame clones only, not all of them. The sample lists about 130,000 clones; approximately 80% were seen once. Sequencing was carried out using peripheral blood. These receptors all come from a man between 60 and 70 years old with acute or convalescent COVID-19.

The chain links TRBV15 to TRBJ1-2; D is possibly TRBD1 (5 bases). Germline lookup yields CDR1 LNHNV and CDR2 YYDKDF (reference sequence). This CDR3 is 14 amino acids long. The V end was cut by 3 bases, the J end by 8 bases, with 16 bases between. The CDR3 DNA is TGTGCCACCAGCAGGAGGCAGGGTCGATACGGCTACACCTTC. Translation gives CATSRRQGRYGYTF. Filled out from reference TRBV15 and TRBJ1-2, the complete variable domain reads DAMVIQNPRYQVTQFGKPVTLSCSQTLNHNVMYWYQQKSSQAPKLLFHYYDKDFNNEADTPDNFQSRRPNTSFCFLDIRSPGLGDTAMYLCATSRRQGRYGYTFGSGTRLTVV.

This chain joins TRBV7-2 and TRBJ2-7; no definite D call. V was clipped by 2 bases and J by 4 bases, with 6 bases between them. Germline assignment: CDR1 SGHTA and CDR2 FQGNSA. CDR3 length equals 12 residues. The CDR3 DNA follows: TGTGCCAGCAGCTTACAACGGTACGAGCAGTACTTC. Translation gives CASSLQRYEQYF.

This chain connects TRBV2 to TRBJ2-5; tentative D call: TRBD2 (6 bases). V was clipped by 10 bases and J by 4 bases, with 13 bases between them. Germline CDR1 reads SNHLY; CDR2 reads FYNNEI. The CDR3 totals 12 residues. CDR3 bases: TGTGCCAATAACCTGGGGGGAGAGACCCAGTACTTC. Its translation is CANNLGGETQYF.